The 3 T cell receptor beta chains given below trace back to one sample, sequenced in a study of technical replicates of blood from several donors. Assay used: immunoSEQ multiplex PCR; TCRdb lists only in-frame clones, some missing. Here the sample spans tens of thousands of clones, about 90% being singletons. The sequencing sample was made of T cells isolated from PBMCs. All receptors come from a human donor in good health. Some clones in this sample may be carry-over from other donors' samples.

The genes are TRBV4-1 and TRBJ2-1; D is perhaps TRBD2 (6 bases). The CDR3 spans 17 residues. Germline lookup yields CDR1 MGHRA and CDR2 YSYEKL. Trimming pared 2 bases from V and 6 bases from J, leaving 20 bases between. The CDR3 loop reads CASSQPSRGKSGNEQFF. The CDR3 DNA follows: TGCGCCAGCAGCCAACCTAGTCGCGGGAAGTCGGGCAATGAGCAGTTCTTC.

The V gene is TRBV19, the J gene TRBJ1-1; perhaps TRBD1 as D (5 bases). The germline V gene has CDR1 LNHDA and CDR2 SQIVND (reference sequence). The CDR3 totals 15 residues. Trimming cost V 3 bases and J 0 bases, with 11 bases left between them. The CDR3 is CASSMVQVMNTEAFF. The CDR3 nucleotides read TGTGCCAGTAGTATGGTACAGGTGATGAACACTGAAGCTTTCTTT.

The chain uses TRBV4-1 and TRBJ2-7; 7 bases agree with TRBD2. With V trimmed by 1 base and J by 7 bases, 13 bases remained unmatched. The CDR3 runs to 16 residues. Germline V gene data show CDR1 as MGHRA and CDR2 as YSYEKL. The CDR3 region has the DNA TGCGCCAGCAGCCAAGTCGTAGCGGGCGGGACTAAGGAGCAGTACTTC. Translation: CASSQVVAGGTKEQYF.